This entry features one T cell receptor beta chain sequence. These data originate in a study of control samples from healthy donors and cancer patients. The table came from immunoSEQ multiplex PCR; TCRdb's copy has only in-frame clones and leaves some out. The sample includes under 200,000 clones, roughly 90% of them seen just once. Trimming cost V 3 bases and J 9 bases; bases outside gene matches: 11. This CDR3 has 15 amino acids. Germline V lookup: CDR1 SGHDT, CDR2 YYEEEE. The sequenced sample was blood. This sequence was found in a woman under 40 in good health. This chain links TRBV5-6 with TRBJ2-7; 11 nucleotides line up with TRBD2. In DNA form, the CDR3 reads TGTGCCAGCAGCTCCCTAGCGGGAGGCACACAGGGGCAGTACTTC. Residues: CASSSLAGGTQGQYF. The whole variable domain, remainder taken from reference TRBV5-6 and TRBJ2-7, is DAGVTQSPTHLIKTRGQQVTLRCSPKSGHDTVSWYQQALGQGPQFIFQYYEEEERQRGNFPDRFSGHQFPNYSSELNVNALLLGDSALYLCASSSLAGGTQGQYFGPGTRLTVT.